The 2 T cell receptor beta chains given below trace back to one sample, sequenced in a study of blood T cell repertoires in COVID-19. The method was immunoSEQ multiplex PCR; TCRdb's version includes in-frame clones alone and lacks a portion of them. Here the sample spans more than 400,000 clones, 70% to 90% being singletons. Material: peripheral blood. The receptor source for this set is a human donor in a cohort sampled during active COVID-19.

CDR3 amino acids: CASSTQGQTPTNYGYTF. CDR3 DNA: TGTGCCAGCTCCACTCAGGGACAGACTCCTACTAACTATGGCTACACCTTC. J is TRBJ1-2 and V is TRBV18; TRBD1 aligns across 7 bases. V trimming: 6 bases; J trimming: 0 bases; junction bases outside the gene matches: 13. This CDR3 has 17 residues. Germline V gene sequence: CDR1 KGHSH, CDR2 LQKENI.

This chain's CDR3 is CASSQDWGLDFNEQFF. The CDR3 region has the DNA TGTGCCAGCAGCCAAGATTGGGGACTGGATTTCAATGAGCAGTTCTTC. The chain uses TRBV3-1 (or the pseudogene TRBV3-2) and TRBJ2-1; TRBD2 might be the D (6 bases). Germline CDR1 and CDR2: LGHDT and YNNKEL (reference sequence). The CDR3 has 16 residues. The V and J ends lost 0 bases and 6 bases respectively, with 15 bases between them.